Below, one T cell receptor (beta chain) is given with its context. TCRdb redid the calling of the 5' RACE reads with MiXCR, one entry per CDR3 protein. The sample yields 310,000 or so distinct CDR3 sequences, nearly 9.5% seen once. These data come from a study of identical twins. Trimming shortened V by 9 bases and J by 8 bases, and 18 bases separated the two germline ends. Germline V gene data show CDR1 as SGHRS and CDR2 as YFSETQ. The CDR3 extends over 13 amino acids. The same data also went into a second study, on yellow fever vaccine responses in identical twins.

V gene TRBV5-1 combines with J gene TRBJ2-1; D possibly corresponds to TRBD2 (5 bases). Sequenced sample: CD8+ T cells sorted from blood. The TCR was taken from a woman aged 18-29 years in good health. The CDR3 DNA is TGCGCCACCGGACTTACCTTGCTTGATGAGCAGTTCTTC. Protein: CATGLTLLDEQFF.